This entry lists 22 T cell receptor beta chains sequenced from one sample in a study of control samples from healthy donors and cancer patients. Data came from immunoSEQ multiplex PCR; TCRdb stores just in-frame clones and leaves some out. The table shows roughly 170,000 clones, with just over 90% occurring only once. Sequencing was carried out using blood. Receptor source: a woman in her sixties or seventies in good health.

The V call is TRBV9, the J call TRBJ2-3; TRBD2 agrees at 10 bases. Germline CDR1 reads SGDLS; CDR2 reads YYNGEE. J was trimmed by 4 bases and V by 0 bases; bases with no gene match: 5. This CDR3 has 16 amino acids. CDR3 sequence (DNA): TGTGCCAGCAGCGTAGGGCTAGCGGGGGATTCAGATACGCAGTATTTT. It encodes CASSVGLAGDSDTQYF.

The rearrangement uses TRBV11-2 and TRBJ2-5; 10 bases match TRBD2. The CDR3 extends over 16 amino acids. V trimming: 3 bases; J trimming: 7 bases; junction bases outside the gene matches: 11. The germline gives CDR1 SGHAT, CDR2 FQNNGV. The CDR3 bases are TGTGCCAGCAGCTTCCCTAGCGGGGGATCCGGTGTGACCCAGTACTTC. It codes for CASSFPSGGSGVTQYF.

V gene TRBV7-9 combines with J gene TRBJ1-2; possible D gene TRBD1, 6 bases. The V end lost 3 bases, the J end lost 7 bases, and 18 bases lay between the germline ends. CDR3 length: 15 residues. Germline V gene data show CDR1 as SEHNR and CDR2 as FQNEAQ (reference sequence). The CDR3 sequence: CASSFGGAGDGGYTF. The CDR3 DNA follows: TGTGCCAGCAGCTTTGGAGGGGCAGGGGATGGTGGCTACACCTTC.

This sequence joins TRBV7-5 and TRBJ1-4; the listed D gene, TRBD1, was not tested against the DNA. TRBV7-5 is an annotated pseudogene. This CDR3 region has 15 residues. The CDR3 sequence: CARSQGQGGNEKLFF. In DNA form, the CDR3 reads TGTGCCAGAAGCCAAGGACAGGGTGGTAATGAAAAACTGTTTTTT.

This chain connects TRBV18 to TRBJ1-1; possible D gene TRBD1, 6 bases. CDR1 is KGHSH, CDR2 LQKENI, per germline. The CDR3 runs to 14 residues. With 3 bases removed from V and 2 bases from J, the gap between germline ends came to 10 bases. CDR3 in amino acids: CASSPGGGNTEAFF. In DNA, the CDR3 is TGTGCCAGCTCACCCGGAGGGGGTAACACTGAAGCTTTCTTT.

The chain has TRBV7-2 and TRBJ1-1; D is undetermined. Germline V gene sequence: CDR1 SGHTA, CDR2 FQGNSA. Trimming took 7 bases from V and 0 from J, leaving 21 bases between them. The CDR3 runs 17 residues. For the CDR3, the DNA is TGTGCCAGCATCACCCAGCCCAGAAGCCCTATGAACACTGAAGCTTTCTTT. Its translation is CASITQPRSPMNTEAFF.

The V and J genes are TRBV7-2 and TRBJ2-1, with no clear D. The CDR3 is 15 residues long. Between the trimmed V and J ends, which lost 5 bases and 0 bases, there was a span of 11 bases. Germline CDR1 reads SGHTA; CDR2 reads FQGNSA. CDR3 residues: CASSLLLSSYNEQFF. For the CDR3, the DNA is TGTGCCAGCAGCCTATTGCTGAGCTCCTACAATGAGCAGTTCTTC.

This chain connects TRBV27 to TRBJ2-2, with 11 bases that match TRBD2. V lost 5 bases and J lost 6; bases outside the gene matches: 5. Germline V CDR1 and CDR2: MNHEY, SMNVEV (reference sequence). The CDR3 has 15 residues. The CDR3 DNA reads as TGTGCCAGCAGTACTAGCGGGGGTTGGGCCGGGGAGCTGTTTTTT. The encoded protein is CASSTSGGWAGELFF.

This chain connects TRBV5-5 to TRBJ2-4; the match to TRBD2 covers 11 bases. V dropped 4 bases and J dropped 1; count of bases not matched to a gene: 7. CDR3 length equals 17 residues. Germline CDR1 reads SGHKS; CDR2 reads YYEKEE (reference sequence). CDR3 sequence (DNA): TGTGCCAGCAGCCTAGCGGGGGGCCAGGGGGCCAAAAACATTCAGTACTTC. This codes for CASSLAGGQGAKNIQYF.

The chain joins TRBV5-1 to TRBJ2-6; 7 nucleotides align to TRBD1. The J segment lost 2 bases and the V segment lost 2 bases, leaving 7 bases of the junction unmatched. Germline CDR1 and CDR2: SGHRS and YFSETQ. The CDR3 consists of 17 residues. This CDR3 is CASSLRTGPAGANVLTF. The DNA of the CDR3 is TGCGCCAGCAGCTTAAGGACAGGCCCCGCTGGGGCCAACGTCCTGACTTTC.

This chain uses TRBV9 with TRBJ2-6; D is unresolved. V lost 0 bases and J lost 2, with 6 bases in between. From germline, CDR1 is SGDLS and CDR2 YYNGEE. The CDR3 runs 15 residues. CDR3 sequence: CASSVAQAGANVLTF. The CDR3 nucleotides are TGTGCCAGCAGCGTAGCCCAGGCTGGGGCCAACGTCCTGACTTTC.

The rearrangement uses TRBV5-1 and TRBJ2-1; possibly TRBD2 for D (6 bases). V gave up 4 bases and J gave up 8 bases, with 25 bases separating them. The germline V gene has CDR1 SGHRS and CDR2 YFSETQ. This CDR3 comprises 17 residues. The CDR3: CASSPLKQGGRSDEQFF. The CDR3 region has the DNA TGCGCCAGCAGCCCACTAAAGCAGGGAGGTAGGTCCGATGAGCAGTTCTTC.

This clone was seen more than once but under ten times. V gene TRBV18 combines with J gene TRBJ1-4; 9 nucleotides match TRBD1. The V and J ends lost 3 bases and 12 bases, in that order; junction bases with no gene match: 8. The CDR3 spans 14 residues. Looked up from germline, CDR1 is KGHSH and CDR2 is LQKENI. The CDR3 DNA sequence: TGTGCCAGCTCACCGGGGACAGGGCTCAGGGAACTGTTTTTT. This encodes CASSPGTGLRELFF. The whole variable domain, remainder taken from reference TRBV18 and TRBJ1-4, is NAGVMQNPRHLVRRRGQEARLRCSPMKGHSHVYWYRQLPEEGLKFMVYLQKENIIDESGMPKERFSAEFPKEGPSILRIQQVVRGDSAAYFCASSPGTGLRELFFGSGTQLSVL.

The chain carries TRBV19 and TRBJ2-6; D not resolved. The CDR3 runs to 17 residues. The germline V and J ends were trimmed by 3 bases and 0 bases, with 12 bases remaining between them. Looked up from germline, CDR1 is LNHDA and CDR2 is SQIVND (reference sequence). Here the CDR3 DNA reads TGTGCCAGTAGTATTGGACGGTTGAGCTCTGGGGCCAACGTCCTGACTTTC. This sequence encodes CASSIGRLSSGANVLTF. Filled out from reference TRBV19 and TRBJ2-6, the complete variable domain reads DGGITQSPKYLFRKEGQNVTLSCEQNLNHDAMYWYRQDPGQGLRLIYYSQIVNDFQKGDIAEGYSVSREKKESFPLTVTSAQKNPTAFYLCASSIGRLSSGANVLTFGAGSRLTVL.

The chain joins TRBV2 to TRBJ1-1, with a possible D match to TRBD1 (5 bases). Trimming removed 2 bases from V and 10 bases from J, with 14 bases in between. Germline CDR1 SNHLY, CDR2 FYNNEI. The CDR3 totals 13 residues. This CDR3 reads CASSEPGRRGAFF. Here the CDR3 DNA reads TGTGCCAGCAGTGAACCAGGGAGGAGGGGAGCTTTCTTT.

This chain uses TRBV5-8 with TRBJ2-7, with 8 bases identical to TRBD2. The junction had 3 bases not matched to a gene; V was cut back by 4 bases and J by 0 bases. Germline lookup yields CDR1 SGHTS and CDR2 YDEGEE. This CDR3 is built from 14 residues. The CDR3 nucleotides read TGTGCCAGCAGCCGAAGCGGGAGCTCCTACGAGCAGTACTTC. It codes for CASSRSGSSYEQYF.

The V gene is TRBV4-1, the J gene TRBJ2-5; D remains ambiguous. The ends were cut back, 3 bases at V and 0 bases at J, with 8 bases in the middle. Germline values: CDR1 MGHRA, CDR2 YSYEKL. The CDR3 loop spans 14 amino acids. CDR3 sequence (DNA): TGCGCCAGCAGCCAGATAGAGTACCAAGAGACCCAGTACTTC. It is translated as CASSQIEYQETQYF.

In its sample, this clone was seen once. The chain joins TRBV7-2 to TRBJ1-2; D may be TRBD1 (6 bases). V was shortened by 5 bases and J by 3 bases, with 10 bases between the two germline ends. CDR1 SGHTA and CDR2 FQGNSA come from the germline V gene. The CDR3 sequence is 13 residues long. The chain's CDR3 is CASSRDTYYGYTF. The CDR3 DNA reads TGTGCCAGCAGCCGGGACACCTACTATGGCTACACCTTC.

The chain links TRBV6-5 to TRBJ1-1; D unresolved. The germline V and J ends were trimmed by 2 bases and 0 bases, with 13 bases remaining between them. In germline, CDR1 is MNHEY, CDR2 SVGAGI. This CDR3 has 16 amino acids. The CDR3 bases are TGTGCCAGCAGTTACCCCCCGGGAAGTTTGAACACTGAAGCTTTCTTT. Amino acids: CASSYPPGSLNTEAFF.

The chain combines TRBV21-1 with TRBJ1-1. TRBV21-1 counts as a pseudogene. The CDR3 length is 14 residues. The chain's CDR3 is CASSIDAVWPEAFF. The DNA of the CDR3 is TGTGCCAGCAGCATCGATGCGGTGTGGCCTGAAGCTTTCTTT.

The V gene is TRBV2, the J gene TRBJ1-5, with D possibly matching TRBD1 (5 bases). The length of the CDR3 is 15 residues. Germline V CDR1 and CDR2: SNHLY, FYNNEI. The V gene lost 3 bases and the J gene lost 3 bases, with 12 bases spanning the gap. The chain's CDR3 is CASSDFRAHNQPQHF. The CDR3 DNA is TGTGCCAGCAGTGATTTCAGGGCCCACAATCAGCCCCAGCATTTT.

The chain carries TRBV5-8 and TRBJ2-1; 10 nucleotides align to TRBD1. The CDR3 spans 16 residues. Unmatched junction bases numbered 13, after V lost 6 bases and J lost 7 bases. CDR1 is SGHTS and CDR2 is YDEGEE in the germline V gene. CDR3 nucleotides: TGTGCCAGCATACGTACCGGGACAGGGGATTGGAATGAGCAGTTCTTC. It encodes CASIRTGTGDWNEQFF. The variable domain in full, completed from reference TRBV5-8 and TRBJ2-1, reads EAGVTQSPTHLIKTRGQQATLRCSPISGHTSVYWYQQALGLGLQFLLWYDEGEERNRGNFPPRFSGRQFPNYSSELNVNALELEDSALYLCASIRTGTGDWNEQFFGPGTRLTVL.